This entry is about one T cell receptor beta chain. This sample stems from a study of T cell responses to AZD1222 COVID-19 vaccine. Trimming took 1 base from V and 10 from J, leaving 13 bases between them. The CDR3 has 14 residues. Germline V gene sequence: CDR1 MNHEY, CDR2 SVGAGI. Generated by immunoSEQ multiplex PCR, the TCRdb table keeps only in-frame clones and is missing some. This table has about 170,000 clones, 80% to 95% appearing once. The chain recombines TRBV6-5 with TRBJ1-4; tentatively, D is TRBD1 (5 bases). Source: peripheral blood, taken on day 0 of AZD1222 vaccination. The sequence derives from an adult in good health. DNA for the CDR3: TGTGCCAGCAGTTACTTGGGGGGGGATGGAAAACTGTTTTTT. This translates into CASSYLGGDGKLFF.